Shown below are 29 T cell receptor beta chains from a single sample sequenced in a study of PD-L1 blockade in urothelial cancer. Assay: immunoSEQ multiplex PCR; the TCRdb copy retains only in-frame clones and omits some. This table has tens of thousands of clones, roughly 82% appearing once. Material: PBMCs, obtained around atezolizumab (anti-PD-L1) treatment. These receptors originate from a man in his sixties with urothelial cancer.

The chain joins TRBV13 to TRBJ2-7; 11 bases line up with TRBD2. The germline gives CDR1 PRHDT, CDR2 FYEKMQ (reference sequence). This CDR3 is built from 15 residues. After removal of 1 base from V and 3 bases from J, the junction contained 2 bases not matched to a gene. DNA of the CDR3: TGTGCCAGCAGCTTAGAACTAGCGGGAGTCTACGAGCAGTACTTC. Translation gives CASSLELAGVYEQYF.

In its sample, this clone was seen a few times. A read error may produce the germline difference seen at one junction end. V gene TRBV4-2 combines with J gene TRBJ2-7, with D perhaps TRBD1 (6 bases). The CDR3 runs to 13 residues. Germline lookup yields CDR1 LGHNA and CDR2 YNFKEQ. Here the CDR3 DNA reads TGTGCCAGCATCCAGGACAGTTCCTACGCGCAGTACTTC. This codes for CASIQDSSYAQYF.

This chain connects TRBV5-4 to TRBJ2-2; 7 bases map to TRBD1. The germline V gene encodes CDR1 SGHNT and CDR2 YYREEE (reference sequence). The CDR3 has 14 amino acids. V gave up 4 bases and J gave up 4 bases; unmatched junction bases: 4. The CDR3: CASSTGTATGELFF. For the CDR3, the DNA is TGTGCCAGCAGCACAGGGACAGCCACCGGGGAGCTGTTTTTT.

The V gene is TRBV27, the J gene TRBJ1-1; no reliable D call. Trimming cost V 3 bases and J 0 bases, with 8 bases left between them. This CDR3 spans 14 amino acids. Germline CDR1 reads MNHEY; CDR2 reads SMNVEV (reference sequence). Here the CDR3 reads CASSLGRLNTEAFF. CDR3 nucleotides: TGTGCCAGCAGTTTGGGCAGGCTGAACACTGAAGCTTTCTTT.

V and J are TRBV2 and TRBJ2-1; the D is unclear. Germline V CDR1 and CDR2: SNHLY, FYNNEI. CDR3 length: 12 residues. The V and J ends lost 4 bases and 7 bases respectively, with 8 bases between them. The DNA of the CDR3 is TGTGCCAGCAGTGTCCTTGTGAATGAGCAGTTCTTC. Its protein product is CASSVLVNEQFF. Based on the CDR3 plus reference TRBV2 and TRBJ2-1, the full variable domain is EPEVTQTPSHQVTQMGQEVILRCVPISNHLYFYWYRQILGQKVEFLVSFYNNEISEKSEIFDDQFSVERPDGSNFTLKIRSTKLEDSAMYFCASSVLVNEQFFGPGTRLTVL.

The chain has TRBV14 and TRBJ2-1; D unresolved. The length of the CDR3 is 15 residues. V gave up 1 base and J gave up 4 bases, with 11 bases separating them. Germline loops: CDR1 SGHDN, CDR2 FVKESK. The CDR3: CASSQGAGKYNEQFF. CDR3 coding DNA: TGTGCCAGCAGCCAAGGGGCAGGAAAGTACAATGAGCAGTTCTTC.

The chain employs TRBV9 and TRBJ2-1; D possibly corresponds to TRBD2 (5 bases). Trimming took 0 bases from V and 8 from J, leaving 15 bases between them. From germline, CDR1 is SGDLS and CDR2 YYNGEE. This CDR3 is 15 amino acids long. The CDR3 coding sequence is TGTGCCAGCAGCGTAGAAAGTCTAGCTATGCATGAGCAGTTCTTC. It specifies CASSVESLAMHEQFF. Complete variable domain (other parts from reference TRBV9 and TRBJ2-1): DSGVTQTPKHLITATGQRVTLRCSPRSGDLSVYWYQQSLDQGLQFLIQYYNGEERAKGNILERFSAQQFPDLHSELNLSSLELGDSALYFCASSVESLAMHEQFFGPGTRLTVL.

Details on this clone: One end of the junction varies from germline; a read error may be responsible. V gene TRBV7-7 combines with J gene TRBJ2-1; 14 bases match TRBD2. This CDR3 spans 17 amino acids. Germline lookup yields CDR1 SSHAT and CDR2 FNYEAQ (reference sequence). CDR3 loop: CASSPTSGRAAYNEQFF. DNA of the CDR3: TGTGCTAGCAGCCCGACTAGCGGGAGGGCAGCTTACAATGAGCAGTTCTTC.

This rearrangement joins TRBV5-1 to TRBJ2-7; the D is unclear. Between the trimmed V and J ends, which lost 4 bases and 3 bases, there was a span of 8 bases. The CDR3 sequence is 12 residues long. Germline CDR1 is SGHRS and CDR2 is YFSETQ. CDR3 bases: TGCGCCAGCAGCGCCGGGTTCTACGAGCAGTACTTC. Translating gives CASSAGFYEQYF.

This sequence joins TRBV7-3 and TRBJ2-5, with 14 bases matching TRBD2. CDR1 and CDR2 from the germline V gene are SGHTA and FQGTGA. CDR3 length equals 17 residues. V lost 1 base and J lost 2; bases outside the gene matches: 3. The CDR3 DNA follows: TGTGCCAGCAGCTTAAGACTAGCGGGGGGGGAGCAAGAGACCCAGTACTTC. This gives the protein CASSLRLAGGEQETQYF.

The chain has TRBV10-1 and TRBJ1-2, with unresolved D. Between the trimmed V and J ends, which lost 0 bases and 10 bases, there was a span of 18 bases. The CDR3 sequence is 15 residues long. CDR1 is WNHNN, CDR2 SYGVQD, per germline (reference sequence). The CDR3 bases are TGCGCCAGCAGTGAGTCGATGGGGAGAGTTGGAGTCTACACCTTC. Its protein is CASSESMGRVGVYTF.

This rearrangement joins TRBV5-1 to TRBJ1-1; TRBD1 is a possible D gene (5 bases). CDR3 length equals 15 residues. The germline V gene encodes CDR1 SGHRS and CDR2 YFSETQ. The V and J ends lost 4 bases and 0 bases respectively, with 13 bases between them. CDR3 in amino acids: CASSQLDSLNTEAFF. The CDR3 DNA reads TGCGCCAGCAGCCAACTCGACAGCTTGAACACTGAAGCTTTCTTT. The variable domain in full, completed from reference TRBV5-1 and TRBJ1-1, reads KAGVTQTPRYLIKTRGQQVTLSCSPISGHRSVSWYQQTPGQGLQFLFEYFSETQRNKGNFPGRFSGRQFSNSRSEMNVSTLELGDSALYLCASSQLDSLNTEAFFGQGTRLTVV.

The chain joins TRBV11-3 to TRBJ2-1, with 7 bases matching TRBD1. Germline trimming cut 1 base from V and 6 bases from J; bases unmatched to any gene: 6. The length of the CDR3 is 15 residues. Per germline, CDR1 SGHNT and CDR2 YENEEA. The CDR3 is CASSLVGTVGNEQFF. In nucleotides, the CDR3 is TGTGCCAGCAGCTTAGTGGGGACAGTGGGCAATGAGCAGTTCTTC.

The chain joins TRBV11-2 to TRBJ2-7, with TRBD1 matching 10 bases. From germline, CDR1 is SGHAT and CDR2 FQNNGV. V trimming: 6 bases; J trimming: 4 bases; junction bases outside the gene matches: 9. The CDR3 is made up of 15 amino acids. The CDR3: CASRAGTGVFYEQYF. DNA for the CDR3: TGTGCCAGCAGGGCCGGGACAGGGGTGTTTTACGAGCAGTACTTC.

This clone was observed once. This chain links TRBV6-5 with TRBJ2-7; D gene ambiguous. CDR3 length: 10 amino acids. Between the trimmed V and J ends, which lost 4 bases and 5 bases, there was a span of 3 bases. Germline CDR1 MNHEY, CDR2 SVGAGI. The CDR3 DNA reads TGTGCCAGCAGTTTAGACGAGCAGTACTTC. The encoded protein is CASSLDEQYF.

This chain joins TRBV7-9 and TRBJ1-1; weak D call: TRBD1 (5 bases). CDR1 SEHNR and CDR2 FQNEAQ come from the germline V gene (reference sequence). The CDR3 contains 12 residues. The germline V and J ends were trimmed by 7 bases and 5 bases, with 11 bases remaining between them. CDR3 residues: CASNVGGTEAFF. CDR3 coding DNA: TGTGCCAGCAATGTTGGGGGGACTGAAGCTTTCTTT.

The chain recombines TRBV6-6 with TRBJ1-2; D might be TRBD1 (5 bases). V was trimmed by 7 bases and J by 3 bases, leaving 15 bases between them. Per the germline V gene, CDR1 is MNHNY and CDR2 is SVGAGI (reference sequence). The CDR3 contains 14 residues. The CDR3 loop reads CASTLAQGYYGYTF. CDR3 nucleotide sequence: TGTGCCAGCACACTTGCCCAGGGTTACTATGGCTACACCTTC.

CDR3 residues: CASSLRRVSNQPQHF. The CDR3 region has the DNA TGTGCCAGCAGTTTGCGCAGGGTCAGCAATCAGCCCCAGCATTTT. The J gene is TRBJ1-5, the V gene TRBV28; D possibly corresponds to TRBD1 (5 bases). The CDR3 loop spans 15 amino acids. V was pared by 3 bases and J by 1 base, with 10 bases between. The germline gives CDR1 MDHEN, CDR2 SYDVKM.

This chain links TRBV5-6 with TRBJ2-3; 7 bases map to TRBD1. V lost 4 bases and J lost 9; bases outside the gene matches: 20. This CDR3 has 17 residues. Germline loops: CDR1 SGHDT, CDR2 YYEEEE. The CDR3 is CASSGTWDSSSRDTQYF. CDR3 DNA: TGTGCCAGCAGCGGAACCTGGGACAGTTCCTCACGGGACACGCAGTATTTT.

V is TRBV4-1 and J is TRBJ2-1, with 9 bases matching TRBD2. Germline trimming cut 0 bases from V and 7 bases from J; bases unmatched to any gene: 13. This CDR3 has 18 amino acids. The germline V gene encodes CDR1 MGHRA and CDR2 YSYEKL. DNA for the CDR3: TGCGCCAGCAGCCAAGACCCCAAGGGTGCGGGGGGGATAAATGAGCAGTTCTTC. Amino acid sequence: CASSQDPKGAGGINEQFF.

The rearrangement joins TRBV9 to TRBJ1-1; 8 bases fit TRBD1. Germline CDR1 is SGDLS and CDR2 is YYNGEE. V was pared by 0 bases and J by 1 base, with 2 bases of the junction left unmatched. The CDR3 loop spans 15 amino acids. CDR3 residues: CASSVGGTGNTEAFF. The CDR3 nucleotides read TGTGCCAGCAGCGTAGGAGGGACAGGGAACACTGAAGCTTTCTTT.

This clone appeared a single time. The V call is TRBV21-1, the J call TRBJ1-5; no DNA check was done on the table's D call, TRBD1. TRBV21-1 is flagged as a pseudogene. The CDR3 extends over 15 amino acids. The CDR3 DNA sequence: TGTGCCAGCAGCAAAGCACAGGGAAGGGGTCAGCCCCAGCATTTT. Its protein product is CASSKAQGRGQPQHF.

The rearrangement links TRBV30 to TRBJ1-1; D is perhaps TRBD1 (6 bases). The CDR3 has 13 residues. Germline assignment: CDR1 GTSNPN and CDR2 SVGIG (reference sequence). The V gene lost 2 bases and the J gene lost 4 bases, with 11 bases spanning the gap. CDR3: CAWSPGQGTEAFF. The CDR3 nucleotides read TGTGCCTGGAGTCCGGGACAAGGCACTGAAGCTTTCTTT.

The chain recombines TRBV27 with TRBJ1-1; a possible D gene is TRBD1 (5 bases). CDR1 MNHEY and CDR2 SMNVEV come from the germline V gene (reference sequence). Between the trimmed V and J ends, which lost 2 bases and 3 bases, there was a span of 7 bases. The CDR3 is 13 residues long. The CDR3 loop reads CASSLKGDTEAFF. As DNA, the CDR3 is TGTGCCAGCAGTTTAAAAGGGGACACTGAAGCTTTCTTT.

CDR3 coding DNA: TGTGCCAGCTCACGAACACGGGACACTGAAGCTTTCTTT. Protein: CASSRTRDTEAFF. The V gene is TRBV18, the J gene TRBJ1-1; D gene ambiguous. Trimming removed 4 bases from V and 3 bases from J, with 9 bases in between. Germline assignment: CDR1 KGHSH and CDR2 LQKENI. CDR3 size: 13 residues.

V usage is TRBV15 and J usage is TRBJ2-3, with 11 bases lining up with TRBD2. Trimming cost V 1 base and J 8 bases; bases outside gene matches: 5. Looked up from germline, CDR1 is LNHNV and CDR2 is YYDKDF (reference sequence). This CDR3 has 15 amino acids. The CDR3 bases are TGTGCCACCAGCAGAGCCGGGACTAGCGGAGGTACGCAGTATTTT. It encodes CATSRAGTSGGTQYF.

The V and J genes are TRBV11-2 and TRBJ1-2, with a tentative D call TRBD1 (6 bases). The germline gives CDR1 SGHAT, CDR2 FQNNGV. V dropped 5 bases and J dropped 3 bases, with 7 bases sitting between them. The CDR3 sequence is 12 residues long. The CDR3 DNA reads TGTGCCAGCAGCCAGGGGTACTATGGCTACACCTTC. Protein product: CASSQGYYGYTF.

The chain uses TRBV6-5 and TRBJ1-4, with 8 nucleotides matching TRBD1. The CDR3 is 12 amino acids. Trimming removed 7 bases from V and 6 bases from J; junction bases left unmatched: 1. Germline CDR1 reads MNHEY; CDR2 reads SVGAGI. CDR3 nucleotide sequence: TGTGCCAGCAAGACAGGGGATGAAAAACTGTTTTTT. Translating it yields CASKTGDEKLFF.

This rearrangement joins TRBV5-4 to TRBJ1-1; tentatively, D is TRBD1 (6 bases). V shed 2 bases and J shed 6 bases, with 11 bases lying between them. Germline V gene sequence: CDR1 SGHNT, CDR2 YYREEE (reference sequence). This CDR3 is built from 13 residues. The CDR3 coding sequence is TGTGCCAGCAGCTTACAGGGTAGGCCTGAAGCTTTCTTT. Protein product: CASSLQGRPEAFF.